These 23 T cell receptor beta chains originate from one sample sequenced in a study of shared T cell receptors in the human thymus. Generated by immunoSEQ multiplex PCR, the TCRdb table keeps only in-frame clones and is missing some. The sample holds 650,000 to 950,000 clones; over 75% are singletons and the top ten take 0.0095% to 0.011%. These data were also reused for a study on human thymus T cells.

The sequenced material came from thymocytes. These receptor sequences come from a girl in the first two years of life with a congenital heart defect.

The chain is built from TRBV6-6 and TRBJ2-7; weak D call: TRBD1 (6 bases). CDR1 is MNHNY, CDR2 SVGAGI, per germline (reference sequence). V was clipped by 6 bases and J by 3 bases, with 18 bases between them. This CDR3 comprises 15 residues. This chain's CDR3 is CASSCQGQGHYEQYF. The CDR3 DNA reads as TGTGCCAGCAGCTGCCAAGGGCAGGGGCACTACGAGCAGTACTTC.

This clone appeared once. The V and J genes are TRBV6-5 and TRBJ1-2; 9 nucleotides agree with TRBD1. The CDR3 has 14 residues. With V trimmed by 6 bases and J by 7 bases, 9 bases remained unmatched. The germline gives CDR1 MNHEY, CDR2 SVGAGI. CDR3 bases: TGTGCCAGCAGCTGTAGGGACAGGGAAGGTGGCTACACCTTC. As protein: CASSCRDREGGYTF.

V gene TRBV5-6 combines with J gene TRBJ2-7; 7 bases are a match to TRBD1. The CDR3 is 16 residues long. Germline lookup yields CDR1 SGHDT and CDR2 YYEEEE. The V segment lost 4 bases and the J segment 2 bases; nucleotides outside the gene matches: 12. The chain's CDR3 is CASSKGTAYHAYEQYF. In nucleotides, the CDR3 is TGTGCCAGCAGCAAAGGGACAGCATATCACGCCTACGAGCAGTACTTC.

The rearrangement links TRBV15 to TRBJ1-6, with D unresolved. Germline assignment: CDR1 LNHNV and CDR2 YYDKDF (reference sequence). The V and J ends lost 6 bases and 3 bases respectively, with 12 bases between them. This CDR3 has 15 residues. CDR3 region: CATRCGRLYNSPLHF. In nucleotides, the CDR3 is TGTGCCACCAGGTGCGGGCGGCTCTATAATTCACCCCTCCACTTT.

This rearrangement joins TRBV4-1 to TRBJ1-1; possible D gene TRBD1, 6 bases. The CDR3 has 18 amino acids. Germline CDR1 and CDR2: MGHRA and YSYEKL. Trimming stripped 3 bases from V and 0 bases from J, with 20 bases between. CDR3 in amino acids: CASSQMGGGVYMNTEAFF. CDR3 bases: TGCGCCAGCAGCCAGATGGGAGGGGGGGTATATATGAACACTGAAGCTTTCTTT.

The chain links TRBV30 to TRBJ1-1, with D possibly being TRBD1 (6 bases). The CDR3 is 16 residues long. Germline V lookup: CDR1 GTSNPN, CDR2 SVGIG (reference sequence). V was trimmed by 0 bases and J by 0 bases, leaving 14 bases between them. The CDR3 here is CAWSVDPGAVNTEAFF. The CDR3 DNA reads TGTGCCTGGAGTGTGGATCCAGGGGCCGTGAACACTGAAGCTTTCTTT.

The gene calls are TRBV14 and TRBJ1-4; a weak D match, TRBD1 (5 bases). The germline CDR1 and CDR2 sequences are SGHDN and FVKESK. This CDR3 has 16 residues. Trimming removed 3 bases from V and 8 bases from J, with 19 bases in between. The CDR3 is CASSQAAGRQGEKLFF. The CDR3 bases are TGTGCCAGCAGCCAGGCCGCAGGGCGGCAAGGGGAAAAACTGTTTTTT.

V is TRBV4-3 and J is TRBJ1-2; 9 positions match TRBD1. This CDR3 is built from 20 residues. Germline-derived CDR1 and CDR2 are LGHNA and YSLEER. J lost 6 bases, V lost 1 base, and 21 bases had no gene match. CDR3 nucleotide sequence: TGCGCCAGCAGCCAAGGGGGGCTAAGGGACAGGGCCGGATGGGACGATGGCTACACCTTC. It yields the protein CASSQGGLRDRAGWDDGYTF.

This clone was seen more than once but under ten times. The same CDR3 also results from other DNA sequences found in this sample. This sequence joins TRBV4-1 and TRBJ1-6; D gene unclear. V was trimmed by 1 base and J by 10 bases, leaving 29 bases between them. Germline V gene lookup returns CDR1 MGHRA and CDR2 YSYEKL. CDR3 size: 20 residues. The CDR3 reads CASSQVEKGPGSGRYSPLHF. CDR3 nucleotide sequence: TGCGCCAGCAGCCAAGTGGAAAAGGGCCCCGGGTCGGGAAGGTACTCACCCCTCCACTTT.

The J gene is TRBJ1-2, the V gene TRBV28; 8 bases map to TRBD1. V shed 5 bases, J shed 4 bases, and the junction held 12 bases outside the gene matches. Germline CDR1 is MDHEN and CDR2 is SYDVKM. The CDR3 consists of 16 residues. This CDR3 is CASSMGQERIPYGYTF. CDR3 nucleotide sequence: TGTGCCAGCAGTATGGGACAGGAGAGAATACCCTATGGCTACACCTTC.

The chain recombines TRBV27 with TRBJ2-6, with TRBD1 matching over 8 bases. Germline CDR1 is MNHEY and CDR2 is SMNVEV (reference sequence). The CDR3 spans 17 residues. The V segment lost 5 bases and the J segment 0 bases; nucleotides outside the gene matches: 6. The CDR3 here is CASSNDRGTSGANVLTF. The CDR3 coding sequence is TGTGCCAGCAGTAACGACAGGGGTACCTCTGGGGCCAACGTCCTGACTTTC.

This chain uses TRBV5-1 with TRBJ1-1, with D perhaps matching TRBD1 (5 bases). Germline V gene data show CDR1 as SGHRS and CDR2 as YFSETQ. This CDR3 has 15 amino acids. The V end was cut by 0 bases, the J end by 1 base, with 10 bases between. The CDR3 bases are TGCGCCAGCAGCTTGGAGCCGGGGGGGAACACTGAAGCTTTCTTT. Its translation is CASSLEPGGNTEAFF.

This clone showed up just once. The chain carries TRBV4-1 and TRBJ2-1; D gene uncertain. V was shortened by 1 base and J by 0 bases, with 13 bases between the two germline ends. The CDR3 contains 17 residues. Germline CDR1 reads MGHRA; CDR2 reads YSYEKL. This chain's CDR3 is CASSQGSGAASYNEQFF. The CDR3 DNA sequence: TGCGCCAGCAGCCAAGGTTCCGGTGCTGCCTCCTACAATGAGCAGTTCTTC.

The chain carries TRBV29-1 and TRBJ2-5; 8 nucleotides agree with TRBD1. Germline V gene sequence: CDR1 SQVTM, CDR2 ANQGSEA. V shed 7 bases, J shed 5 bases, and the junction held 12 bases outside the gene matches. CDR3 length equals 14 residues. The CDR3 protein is CSGYQGASEETQYF. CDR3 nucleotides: TGCAGCGGATATCAGGGGGCTTCGGAGGAGACCCAGTACTTC.

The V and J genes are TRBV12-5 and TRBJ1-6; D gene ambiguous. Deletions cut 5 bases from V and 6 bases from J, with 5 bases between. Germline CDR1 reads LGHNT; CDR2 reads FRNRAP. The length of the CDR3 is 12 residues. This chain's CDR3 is CASGGGNSPLHF. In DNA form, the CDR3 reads TGTGCTAGTGGTGGCGGTAATTCACCCCTCCACTTT.

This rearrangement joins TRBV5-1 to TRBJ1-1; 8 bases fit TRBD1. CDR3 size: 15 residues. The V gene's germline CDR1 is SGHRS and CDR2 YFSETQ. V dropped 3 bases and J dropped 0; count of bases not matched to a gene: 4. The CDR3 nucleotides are TGCGCCAGCAGCTCCAGGGGGCGAGTGAACACTGAAGCTTTCTTT. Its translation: CASSSRGRVNTEAFF. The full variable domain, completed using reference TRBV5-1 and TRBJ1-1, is KAGVTQTPRYLIKTRGQQVTLSCSPISGHRSVSWYQQTPGQGLQFLFEYFSETQRNKGNFPGRFSGRQFSNSRSEMNVSTLELGDSALYLCASSSRGRVNTEAFFGQGTRLTVV.

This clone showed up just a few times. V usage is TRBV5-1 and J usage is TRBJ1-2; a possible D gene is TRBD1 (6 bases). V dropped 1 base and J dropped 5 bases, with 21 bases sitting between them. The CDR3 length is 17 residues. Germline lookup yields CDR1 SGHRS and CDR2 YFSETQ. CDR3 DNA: TGCGCCAGCAGCTTGTCACCGGACAGCTTATACTATTATGGCTACACCTTC. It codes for CASSLSPDSLYYYGYTF.

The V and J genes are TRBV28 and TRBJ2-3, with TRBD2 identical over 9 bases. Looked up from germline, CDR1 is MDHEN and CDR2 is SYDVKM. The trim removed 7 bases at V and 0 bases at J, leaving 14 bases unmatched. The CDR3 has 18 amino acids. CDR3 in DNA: TGTGCCAGCAAAAGAGAAGGTAGCGGGGGAGCTAGCACAGATACGCAGTATTTT. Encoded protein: CASKREGSGGASTDTQYF.

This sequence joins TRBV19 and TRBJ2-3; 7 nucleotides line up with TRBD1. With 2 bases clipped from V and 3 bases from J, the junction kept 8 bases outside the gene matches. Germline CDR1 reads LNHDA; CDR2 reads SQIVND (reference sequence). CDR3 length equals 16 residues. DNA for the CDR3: TGTGCCAGTAGTATAACAAGAAGACAGGGAACAGATACGCAGTATTTT. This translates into CASSITRRQGTDTQYF.

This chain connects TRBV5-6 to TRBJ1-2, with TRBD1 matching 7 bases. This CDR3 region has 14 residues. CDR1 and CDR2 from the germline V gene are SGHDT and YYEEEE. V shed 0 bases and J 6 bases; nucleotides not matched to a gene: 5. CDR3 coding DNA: TGTGCCAGCAGCTTGGGACAGGGATGGGATGGCTACACCTTC. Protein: CASSLGQGWDGYTF.

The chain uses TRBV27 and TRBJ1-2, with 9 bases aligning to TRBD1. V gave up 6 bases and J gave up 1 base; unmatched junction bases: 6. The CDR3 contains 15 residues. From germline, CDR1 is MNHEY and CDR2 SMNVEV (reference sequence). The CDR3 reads CASRPTGGLNYGYTF. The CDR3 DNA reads TGTGCCAGCAGACCAACAGGGGGCCTTAACTATGGCTACACCTTC.

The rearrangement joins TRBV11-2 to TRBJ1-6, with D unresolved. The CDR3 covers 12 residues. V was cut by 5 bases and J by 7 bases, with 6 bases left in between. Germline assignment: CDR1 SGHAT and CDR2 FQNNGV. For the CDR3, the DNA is TGTGCCAGCAGCCGAACAAATTCACCCCTCCACTTT. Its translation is CASSRTNSPLHF.

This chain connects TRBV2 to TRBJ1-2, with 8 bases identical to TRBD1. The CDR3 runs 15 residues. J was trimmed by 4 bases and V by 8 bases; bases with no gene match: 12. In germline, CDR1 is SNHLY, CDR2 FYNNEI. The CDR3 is CASGRDRLTFYGYTF. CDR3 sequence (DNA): TGTGCCAGCGGCAGGGACAGGCTTACTTTCTATGGCTACACCTTC.